This note documents a single T cell receptor (beta chain) sequence. Sequenced by immunoSEQ multiplex PCR; TCRdb stores in-frame clones only, minus some. This sample yields approximately 400,000 clones, of which around nine tenths are seen a single time; roughly 1.2% belongs to the top ten. The ends were cut back, 2 bases at V and 5 bases at J, with 11 bases in the middle. This CDR3 is 15 amino acids long. Germline V lookup: CDR1 SGHRS, CDR2 YFSETQ. This sample is part of a study of blood T cell repertoires in COVID-19. Study-wide context: The study drew acute and convalescent COVID-19 samples from the United States, Italy and Spain. T cells, B-cell-depleted T cells, or PBMCs provided the cDNA or gDNA that served as material.

Participants were aged about 18 to 90 years from about 25 US areas. Sequencing was done on a sample of PBMCs or T cells enriched from blood (not recorded which). The V gene is TRBV5-1, the J gene TRBJ1-6; TRBD1 might be the D (5 bases). This receptor was taken from a woman between 18 and 30 years old who had recovered from COVID-19. CDR3 sequence: CASSFIDRDNSPLHF. CDR3 sequence (DNA): TGCGCCAGCAGCTTTATTGACAGAGATAATTCACCCCTCCACTTT.